Listed below are T cell receptor beta chains from one sample, sequenced in a study of blood T cell repertoires in COVID-19. The data were produced by immunoSEQ multiplex PCR, yet TCRdb's version contains in-frame clones alone and is incomplete. The repertoire has roughly 190,000 clones, roughly nine tenths of them found once; the top ten carry 2.5% to 4%. The sequenced sample was peripheral blood. The source is a man aged 70-80 years with acute or convalescent COVID-19. The CDR3 runs from the conserved cysteine through the conserved F or W. Fields, in order: V gene, D gene, clone size, J gene, CDR3 DNA, CDR3 protein. The D gene is left open where the match is weak. The size entry is marked missing in some rows and otherwise reads once, few, many or a size class.

V gene: TRBV7-8; D gene: TRBD2; clone size: once; J gene: TRBJ2-1; CDR3 DNA: TGTGCCAGCAGCCACTTAGCGGGAGCAATCCGCAATGAGCAGTTCTTC; CDR3 protein: CASSHLAGAIRNEQFF
V gene: TRBV30; D gene: TRBD1; clone size: NA; J gene: TRBJ1-3; CDR3 DNA: TGTGCCTGGAAGGGACAGGGTTTCTCTGGAAACACCATATATTTT; CDR3 protein: CAWKGQGFSGNTIYF
V gene: TRBV5-1; D gene: NA; clone size: NA; J gene: TRBJ2-7; CDR3 DNA: TGCGCCAGCAGCCGGACGGCAGGGGCGCTCAACGAGCAGTACTTC; CDR3 protein: CASSRTAGALNEQYF
V gene: TRBV11-2; D gene: TRBD1; clone size: NA; J gene: TRBJ1-1; CDR3 DNA: TGTGCCAGCAGCTCCGACAGGGATGACACTGAAGCTTTCTTT; CDR3 protein: CASSSDRDDTEAFF
V gene: TRBV19; D gene: NA; clone size: once; J gene: TRBJ2-5; CDR3 DNA: TGTGCCAGTAGCACTACGGGGAGCCGGACCCAGTACTTC; CDR3 protein: CASSTTGSRTQYF
V gene: TRBV28; D gene: TRBD2; clone size: NA; J gene: TRBJ2-5; CDR3 DNA: TGTGCCAGCAGTTTAGCGGGGGGCCGGGAGACCCAGTACTTC; CDR3 protein: CASSLAGGRETQYF
V gene: TRBV2; D gene: NA; clone size: NA; J gene: TRBJ1-2; CDR3 DNA: TGTGCCAGCAGTGAAGTCGCAGTCTATGGCTACACCTTC; CDR3 protein: CASSEVAVYGYTF
V gene: TRBV5-4; D gene: NA; clone size: once; J gene: TRBJ2-5; CDR3 DNA: TGTGCCAGCAGCCCCGACAGGCGGTATCAAGAGACCCAGTACTTC; CDR3 protein: CASSPDRRYQETQYF
V gene: TRBV6-2/TRBV6-3; D gene: TRBD1; clone size: NA; J gene: TRBJ1-2; CDR3 DNA: TGTGCCAGCAGCCGTCTGGACAGGGCGGCGACTGGCTACACCTTC; CDR3 protein: CASSRLDRAATGYTF
V gene: TRBV5-4; D gene: TRBD1; clone size: NA; J gene: TRBJ1-2; CDR3 DNA: TGTGCCAGCAGCCTCCCGGGACAGGGGGCTCGTGACTACACCTTC; CDR3 protein: CASSLPGQGARDYTF
V gene: TRBV28; D gene: TRBD1; clone size: few; J gene: TRBJ1-1; CDR3 DNA: TGTGCCAGCAGTCCGGGGTCTGGGACAGGGGACAAAGCTTTCTTT; CDR3 protein: CASSPGSGTGDKAFF
V gene: TRBV4-3; D gene: NA; clone size: many; J gene: TRBJ1-3; CDR3 DNA: TGCGCCAGCAGCCTCAATGATGGGCGCAACACCATATATTTT; CDR3 protein: CASSLNDGRNTIYF
V gene: TRBV7-9; D gene: NA; clone size: NA; J gene: TRBJ2-7; CDR3 DNA: TGTGCCAGCAGCTTAGCGGCGGGCGAGCAGTACTTC; CDR3 protein: CASSLAAGEQYF
V gene: TRBV7-9; D gene: NA; clone size: NA; J gene: TRBJ2-7; CDR3 DNA: TGTGCCAGCAGCTTAGACACGTACGAGCAGTACTTC; CDR3 protein: CASSLDTYEQYF
V gene: TRBV28; D gene: TRBD1; clone size: once; J gene: TRBJ2-2; CDR3 DNA: TGTGCCAGCAGCCCGGGGACAGCCACCGGGGAGCTGTTTTTT; CDR3 protein: CASSPGTATGELFF
V gene: TRBV10-1; D gene: NA; clone size: few; J gene: TRBJ2-7; CDR3 DNA: TGCGCCAGCAGTCCTAGACAGTCCGAAGGAGAGCAGTACTTC; CDR3 protein: CASSPRQSEGEQYF
V gene: TRBV2; D gene: TRBD2; clone size: NA; J gene: TRBJ2-1; CDR3 DNA: TGTGCCAGCAGTGCCCGCCGGGAGGGCCTAAATGAGCAGTTCTTC; CDR3 protein: CASSARREGLNEQFF
V gene: TRBV9; D gene: NA; clone size: NA; J gene: TRBJ2-1; CDR3 DNA: TGTGCCAGCAGCGTATCGCGAGCCTACAATGAGCAGTTCTTC; CDR3 protein: CASSVSRAYNEQFF
V gene: TRBV19; D gene: NA; clone size: NA; J gene: TRBJ2-3; CDR3 DNA: TGTGCCAGTAGTATCCTACAGCAAGATACGCAGTATTTT; CDR3 protein: CASSILQQDTQYF
V gene: TRBV5-6; D gene: TRBD1; clone size: once; J gene: TRBJ1-6; CDR3 DNA: TGTGCCAGCAGCCCCGGGACAGGCCCAACACCCCTCCACTTT; CDR3 protein: CASSPGTGPTPLHF
V gene: TRBV2; D gene: NA; clone size: few; J gene: TRBJ2-1; CDR3 DNA: TGTGCCAGCAGTGAGCTGATGAGCTCCTACAATGAGCAGTTCTTC; CDR3 protein: CASSELMSSYNEQFF
V gene: TRBV19; D gene: NA; clone size: few; J gene: TRBJ1-1; CDR3 DNA: TGTGCCAGTAGTATTCGAATCCAGACTGAAGCTTTCTTT; CDR3 protein: CASSIRIQTEAFF
V gene: TRBV18; D gene: TRBD1; clone size: NA; J gene: TRBJ1-1; CDR3 DNA: TGTGCCAGCTCACCAACCGGGACAGGGGTCCGCACTGAAGCTTTCTTT; CDR3 protein: CASSPTGTGVRTEAFF
V gene: TRBV28; D gene: TRBD1; clone size: NA; J gene: TRBJ2-1; CDR3 DNA: TGTGCCAGCAGGCCTCGACCGTACAGGGACAGCTCCTACAATGAGCAGTTCTTC; CDR3 protein: CASRPRPYRDSSYNEQFF